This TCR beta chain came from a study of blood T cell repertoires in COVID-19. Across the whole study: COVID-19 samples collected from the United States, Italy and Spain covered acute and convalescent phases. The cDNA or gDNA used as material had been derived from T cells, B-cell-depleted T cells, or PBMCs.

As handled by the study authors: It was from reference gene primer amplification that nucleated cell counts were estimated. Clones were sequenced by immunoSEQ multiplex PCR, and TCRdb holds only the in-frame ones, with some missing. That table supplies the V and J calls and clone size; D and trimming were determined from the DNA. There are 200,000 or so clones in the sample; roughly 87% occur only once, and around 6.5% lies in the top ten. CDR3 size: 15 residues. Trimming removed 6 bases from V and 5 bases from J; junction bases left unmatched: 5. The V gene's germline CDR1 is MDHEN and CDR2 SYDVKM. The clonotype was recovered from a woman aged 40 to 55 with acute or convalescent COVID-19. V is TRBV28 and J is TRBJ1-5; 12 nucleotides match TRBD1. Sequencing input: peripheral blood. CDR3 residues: CASRPGTGGDQPQHF. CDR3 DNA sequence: TGTGCCAGCAGACCCGGGACAGGGGGCGATCAGCCCCAGCATTTT.